This T cell receptor beta chain comes out of a study of shared clonotypes between healthy human individuals. The CDR3 contains 12 residues. Germline V gene sequence: CDR1 SQVTM, CDR2 ANQGSEA. With 4 bases removed from V and 2 bases from J, the gap between germline ends came to 5 bases. Study outcomes and limitations: Clonotype sharing among the donors was expected to vary with sequencing depth. Large depth notwithstanding, sorted-subset sequencing proved incomplete by rarefaction.

Produced via immunoSEQ multiplex PCR; TCRdb's table is partial and in-frame only. The sample has roughly 400,000 clones; about 96% are singletons. About this clone itself: Antigen specificity is unknown.

The J gene is TRBJ1-4, the V gene TRBV29-1; D might be TRBD1 (5 bases). The source is a young man in good health. The sequenced sample consisted of memory CD8+ T cells sorted from blood. The subset is: CD45RO+ cells pooled with CCR7-negative TemRA cells. The CDR3 region is CSVAGTNEKLFF. The CDR3 DNA is TGCAGCGTTGCAGGGACTAATGAAAAACTGTTTTTT.